The sequence of this T cell receptor (beta chain) was determined in a study of blood T cell repertoires in COVID-19. Study-wide background: The United States, Italy and Spain supplied acute and convalescent COVID-19 samples. Sources were T cells, B-cell-depleted T cells, or PBMCs; the material itself was cDNA or gDNA.

Seattle patients were enrolled during active infection and followed longitudinally. CDR1 and CDR2 from the germline V gene are SGHTA and FQGNSA. The CDR3 is 14 amino acids. The V end lost 1 base, the J end lost 0 bases, and 6 bases lay between the germline ends. Methods used by the authors: Estimation of nucleated cell counts relied on the amplification of reference gene primers. Assay: immunoSEQ multiplex PCR; the TCRdb copy retains only in-frame clones and omits some. The D gene and trimming were derived from the DNA, and the V and J assignments and clone size from that table. The data show roughly 180,000 clones, 70% to 90% seen once.

The sequenced sample consisted of peripheral blood. The TCR sequence derives from a woman aged 50 to 60 with COVID-19, enrolled during active disease. This rearrangement joins TRBV7-2 to TRBJ1-2; D is unclear. The CDR3 protein is CASSLDGANYGYTF. DNA of the CDR3: TGTGCCAGCAGCTTAGACGGAGCTAACTATGGCTACACCTTC.